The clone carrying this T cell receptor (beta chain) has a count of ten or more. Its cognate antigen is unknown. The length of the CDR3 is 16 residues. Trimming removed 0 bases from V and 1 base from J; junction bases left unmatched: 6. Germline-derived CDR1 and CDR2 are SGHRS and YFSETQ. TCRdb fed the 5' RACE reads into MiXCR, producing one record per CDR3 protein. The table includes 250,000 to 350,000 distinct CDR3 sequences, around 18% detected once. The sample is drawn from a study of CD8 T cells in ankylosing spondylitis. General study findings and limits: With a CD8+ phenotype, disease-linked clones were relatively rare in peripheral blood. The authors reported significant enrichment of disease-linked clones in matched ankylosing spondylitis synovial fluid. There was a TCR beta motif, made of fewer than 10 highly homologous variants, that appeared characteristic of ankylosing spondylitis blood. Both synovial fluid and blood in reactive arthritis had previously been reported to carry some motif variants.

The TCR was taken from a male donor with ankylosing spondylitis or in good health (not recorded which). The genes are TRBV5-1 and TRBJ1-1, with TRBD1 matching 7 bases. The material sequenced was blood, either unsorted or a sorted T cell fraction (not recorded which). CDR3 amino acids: CASSLGQGASNTEAFF. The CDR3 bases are TGCGCCAGCAGCTTGGGACAGGGTGCTTCGAACACTGAAGCTTTCTTT. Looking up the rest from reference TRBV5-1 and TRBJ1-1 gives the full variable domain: KAGVTQTPRYLIKTRGQQVTLSCSPISGHRSVSWYQQTPGQGLQFLFEYFSETQRNKGNFPGRFSGRQFSNSRSEMNVSTLELGDSALYLCASSLGQGASNTEAFFGQGTRLTVV.